This T cell receptor beta chain emerged from a study of identical twins. Study-wide points: The models gave estimates that fell short of the out-of-frame TCR alpha sharing seen in monozygotic twins. A lower insertion count was a feature of abundant cord blood beta clonotypes, with no such feature in memory repertoires.

The CDR3 is 16 amino acids. The V gene's germline CDR1 is MGHRA and CDR2 YSYEKL. V lost 4 bases and J lost 2, with 14 bases in between. With template switching, a universal primer site was added, and the cDNA carried unique molecular identifiers. TCRdb fed the 5' RACE reads into MiXCR, producing one record per CDR3 protein. The sample comprises 650,000 to 800,000 distinct CDR3 sequences, roughly 8% of which are singletons, and more than 0.75% rests with the top ten. This clonotype has more than one count but fewer than ten. No antigen is known for it. These data were also reused for a study on yellow fever vaccine responses in identical twins.

Sequenced: PBMCs. This TCR was sampled from a woman aged 18 to 35 in good health. V usage is TRBV4-1 and J usage is TRBJ1-4; possibly TRBD1 for D (6 bases). CDR3 protein: CASSPEQGATNEKLFF. CDR3 DNA sequence: TGCGCCAGCAGCCCGGAACAGGGCGCGACTAATGAAAAACTGTTTTTT.